These T cell receptor beta chains were read from a single sample in a study of T cells in Graves' hyperthyroidism and ophthalmopathy. A single record per CDR3 protein comes from TCRdb applying MiXCR to the multiplex PCR reads. The sample has under 450,000 distinct CDR3 sequences, roughly 12% seen once. The material sequenced was blood. Receptors were obtained from a man aged 25 to 40 with Graves' hyperthyroidism that later progressed to Graves' ophthalmopathy. CDR3s include the opening cysteine and the closing phenylalanine or tryptophan. D genes are given only for firm matches. Some rows mark clone size as missing; the rest say once, few, many or name a class of expanded clone.

V,size,J,D,DNA,CDR3
TRBV5-1,NA,TRBJ1-4,TRBD1,TGCGCCAGCAGCTTAGAACAGGGGTCCGGCGAAAAACTGTTTTTT,CASSLEQGSGEKLFF
TRBV4-2,NA,TRBJ2-3,NA,TGTGCCAGCAGCCAAAGGGTTTTGGTCCCAACAGATACGCAGTATTTT,CASSQRVLVPTDTQYF
TRBV28,many,TRBJ1-4,NA,TGTGCCAGCAGTTCCATTGGGAAAGAGAATGAAAAACTGTTTTTT,CASSSIGKENEKLFF
TRBV12-3/TRBV12-4,many,TRBJ2-3,NA,TGTGCCAGCAGTTTAGCGCTCCCGGTTAGTACGCAGTATTTT,CASSLALPVSTQYF
TRBV2,few,TRBJ1-6,NA,TGTGCCAGCAGTTACTCAAGGCGGGCAGGGGCGGTACCCCTCCACTTT,CASSYSRRAGAVPLHF
TRBV6-5,few,TRBJ2-2,TRBD2,TGTGCCAGCAGTTACTCGATTGGTAGCGGGGGGGCCGGGGAGCTGTTTTTT,CASSYSIGSGGAGELFF
TRBV7-9,many,TRBJ1-1,NA,TGTGCCAGCAGCTTATTCAGTTTTTTCGTCGAGGAGGACACTGAAGCTTTCTTT,CASSLFSFFVEEDTEAFF
TRBV20-1,few,TRBJ2-5,TRBD2,TGCAGTGCTAGAGATTCGGGGACTAGCGGGGGCGGGGAGACCCAGTACTTC,CSARDSGTSGGGETQYF
TRBV6-1,few,TRBJ1-5,NA,TGTGCCAGCAGTTATCACCCTCAGGGTAAGCCCCAGCATTTT,CASSYHPQGKPQHF
TRBV9,NA,TRBJ2-1,NA,TGTGCCAGCAGCCCCTGGAGCAACTCCTACAATGAGCAGTTCTTC,CASSPWSNSYNEQFF
TRBV20-1,NA,TRBJ1-3,NA,TGCAGTGCTAGATTTCTGGGGGACTCTGGAAACACCATATATTTT,CSARFLGDSGNTIYF
TRBV27,NA,TRBJ2-1,TRBD2,TGTGCCAGCAGGTCAATTGGGACTAGCGGGGGGAGCTCCTACAATGAGCAGTTCTTC,CASRSIGTSGGSSYNEQFF
TRBV5-5,many,TRBJ1-2,NA,TGTGCCAGCAGCGGGGGGTCCGGCTATGGCTACACCTTC,CASSGGSGYGYTF
TRBV3-1,few,TRBJ2-7,NA,TGTGCCAGCAGCCAGGAAGGGCGGGGACACTCCTACGAGCAGTACTTC,CASSQEGRGHSYEQYF
TRBV6-1,many,TRBJ1-1,TRBD1,TGTGCCAGCAGTGCTAAACAGGGGATGAACACTGAAGCTTTCTTT,CASSAKQGMNTEAFF
TRBV9,many,TRBJ2-1,TRBD2,TGTGCCAGCAGCGGTAGCGGGGGGCCTTCAAATGAGCAGTTCTTC,CASSGSGGPSNEQFF
TRBV6-5,many,TRBJ2-2,NA,TGTGCCAGCACGGACAGCCTCACCGGGGAGCTGTTTTTT,CASTDSLTGELFF
TRBV7-6,NA,TRBJ2-1,NA,TGTGCCAGCAGTTTCGGCCCCCAGCTGGAGGGTGAGCAGTTCTTC,CASSFGPQLEGEQFF
TRBV7-6,many,TRBJ2-5,TRBD2,TGTGCCAGCAGCTTATATCTAGCGGGGCGCGAGACCCAGTACTTC,CASSLYLAGRETQYF
TRBV12-5,NA,TRBJ2-7,TRBD1,TGTGCTAGTGCCTTGGGCAGGGGGCATGAGCAGTACTTC,CASALGRGHEQYF
TRBV27,many,TRBJ2-4,NA,TGTGCCAGCAGTTTATGGGGCGGGATTCAAGCCAAAAACATTCAGTACTTC,CASSLWGGIQAKNIQYF
TRBV5-1,few,TRBJ2-2,TRBD2,TGCGCCAGCAGCTTTATAGCGGGGGGCCCGAACACCGGGGAGCTGTTTTTT,CASSFIAGGPNTGELFF
TRBV28,many,TRBJ2-5,TRBD2,TGTGCCAGCCTGGGACTAGCGGGGAGGAAGACCCAGTACTTC,CASLGLAGRKTQYF
TRBV20-1,few,TRBJ2-5,TRBD2,TGCAGTGCGACATTCGGGGGGGCGGATGAGACCCAGTACTTC,CSATFGGADETQYF
TRBV7-9,NA,TRBJ2-7,NA,TGTGCCAGCAGCTCCTCTCCGTTACCCTACGAGCAGTACTTC,CASSSSPLPYEQYF
TRBV5-5,NA,TRBJ1-2,NA,TGTGCCAGCAGCTCGACGGGATCTATTAACTATGGCTACACCTTC,CASSSTGSINYGYTF
TRBV4-1,NA,TRBJ1-6,TRBD1,TGCGCCAGCAGCCAAGATAGGGACAGGATTACTTCACCCCTCCACTTT,CASSQDRDRITSPLHF
TRBV29-1,few,TRBJ2-7,TRBD1,TGCAGCGTTGAAGATCCACCCAGGACAGGCCCCTACGAGCAGTACTTC,CSVEDPPRTGPYEQYF
TRBV5-1,many,TRBJ1-1,NA,TGCGCCAGCAGCTTGAAGGGGTCGGTTACTGAAGCTTTCTTT,CASSLKGSVTEAFF
TRBV18,many,TRBJ2-5,NA,TGTGCCAGCTCACCAGCAAAAGGAGAGACCCAGTACTTC,CASSPAKGETQYF
TRBV3-1,few,TRBJ2-5,TRBD2,TGTGCCAGCAGCCAAGCCCCCGGACTAGCCGAGACCCAGTACTTC,CASSQAPGLAETQYF
TRBV6-1,many,TRBJ2-5,NA,TGTGCCAGCAGTTTCCGAACGAGCGGGGAGACCCAGTACTTC,CASSFRTSGETQYF
TRBV12-3/TRBV12-4,many,TRBJ1-5,NA,TGTGCCAGCAGCGCAGGAGGTGGAGGCAATCAGCCCCAGCATTTT,CASSAGGGGNQPQHF
TRBV4-1,few,TRBJ1-6,TRBD1,TGCGCCAGCAGCCAAGCGGGACAGCAGAATTCACCCCTCCACTTT,CASSQAGQQNSPLHF
TRBV7-9,NA,TRBJ2-2,NA,TGTCTATTGACAGGCGAGAACGGGGAGCTGTTTTTT,CLLTGENGELFF
TRBV20-1,few,TRBJ1-6,NA,TGCAGTGCTAGGTACGGATATAATTCACCCCTCCACTTT,CSARYGYNSPLHF
TRBV11-2,many,TRBJ2-7,NA,TGTGCCAGCAGCTTAGGTACGTTGGAGGACAGATCCACCCACGAGCAGTACTTC,CASSLGTLEDRSTHEQYF
TRBV3-1,few,TRBJ1-6,NA,TGTGCCAGCAGCCAAAGTAACTATAATTCACCCCTCCACTTT,CASSQSNYNSPLHF
TRBV27,many,TRBJ1-1,NA,TGTGCCAGCAGTTTCTCGGGAGACACTGAAGCTTTCTTT,CASSFSGDTEAFF
TRBV28,many,TRBJ2-2,TRBD2,TGTGCCAGCAGAGGGACTAGCGAGTCCGGGGAGCTGTTTTTT,CASRGTSESGELFF
TRBV11-3,many,TRBJ1-2,NA,TGTGCCAGCAGCCCGCACCCGGGACGGGCTAACTATGGCTACACCTTC,CASSPHPGRANYGYTF
TRBV3-1,NA,TRBJ2-5,TRBD2,TGTGCCAGCAGCCAAGGTCGGGGGGGGTACCAAGAGACCCAGTACTTC,CASSQGRGGYQETQYF
TRBV27,many,TRBJ2-7,NA,TGTGCCAGCAGTTTAGACGGACCCTACGAGCAGTACTTC,CASSLDGPYEQYF
TRBV12-3/TRBV12-4,many,TRBJ1-5,TRBD1,TGTGCCAGCAGCCCCGGGACAGGGCCAAATCAGCCCCAGCATTTT,CASSPGTGPNQPQHF
TRBV6-2/TRBV6-3,few,TRBJ2-5,TRBD2,TGTGCCAGCAGCCTGACTAGCGAGGGAGAGACCCAGTACTTC,CASSLTSEGETQYF
TRBV12-3/TRBV12-4,many,TRBJ2-3,NA,TGTGCCAGCAGTTTAGCGGACTGGGCAGATACGCAGTATTTT,CASSLADWADTQYF
TRBV6-1,NA,TRBJ1-4,NA,TGTGCCAGCTCTCAGTTGGGGGGGCATTTAGGAAAACTGTTTTTT,CASSQLGGHLGKLFF
TRBV12-3/TRBV12-4,many,TRBJ2-2,NA,TGTGCCAGCAGTTTAGGGGAGGGGGAGCTGTTTTTT,CASSLGEGELFF
TRBV5-1,many,TRBJ2-3,NA,TGCGCCAGCAGCTTAGTGGGGATAGATACGCAGTATTTT,CASSLVGIDTQYF
TRBV30,few,TRBJ1-6,TRBD1,TGTGCCTGGACAGGGACAGACGGTTCACCCCTCCACTTT,CAWTGTDGSPLHF
TRBV6-6,few,TRBJ1-1,NA,TGTGCCAGCAGTTACTTAAGGGGCCGGAACACTGAAGCTTTCTTT,CASSYLRGRNTEAFF
TRBV6-5,NA,TRBJ1-2,NA,TGTGCCAGCAGTTACTCGATTGGAGGGGGAGACGATAACTATGGCTACACCTTC,CASSYSIGGGDDNYGYTF
TRBV20-1,NA,TRBJ2-7,NA,TGCAGTGCTAGAGATTCCCGGACTGGTACCTACGAGCAGTACTTC,CSARDSRTGTYEQYF
TRBV18,many,TRBJ2-7,TRBD1,TGTGCCAGCTCAATTCGGACAGGGGATCTATACGAGCAGTACTTC,CASSIRTGDLYEQYF
TRBV12-3/TRBV12-4,few,TRBJ1-6,NA,TGTGCCAGCAGTTTAAGCGGGGCAGTCAGTTCACCCCTCCACTTT,CASSLSGAVSSPLHF